Included here is one TCR beta chain sequence, with context. V was pared by 1 base and J by 6 bases, with 4 bases between. Germline values: CDR1 SNHLY, CDR2 FYNNEI. CDR3 length: 11 amino acids. This record belongs to a study of shared clonotypes between healthy human individuals. TCRdb keeps only in-frame clones here, not all; method: immunoSEQ multiplex PCR. Altogether around 440,000 clones are present, approximately 77% being singletons, with the ten largest covering around 12%. Material for sequencing was PBMCs. The clonotype comes from a woman between 35 and 50 years old in good health. Some clones in this sample may be carry-over from other donors' samples. The chain couples TRBV2 to TRBJ2-7, with D uncertain. In DNA, the CDR3 is TGTGCCAGCAGTGAAGGGGGCGAGCAGTACTTC. Protein: CASSEGGEQYF.